This is a list of T cell receptor beta chains from one sample in a study of T cells after yellow fever vaccination. TCRdb itself ran the 5' RACE reads through MiXCR, one entry per CDR3 protein. Found here are hundreds of thousands of distinct CDR3 sequences, about 12% of them singletons; the top ten hold about 3%. The material sequenced was CD4+ T cells sorted from PBMCs, taken 15 days after the yellow fever booster vaccination. These TCRs come from a man between 18 and 29 years old who received the YFV17D yellow fever vaccine. Each CDR3 is given with its conserved first and last residue. The D gene is left open where the match is weak. Clone size, where shown, is once, few, many, or a class for clones that have expanded.

TRBV20-1,NA,NA,TRBJ2-7,CSAAATGLSYEQYF,TGCAGTGCCGCTGCGACAGGTTTGTCGTACGAGCAGTACTTC
TRBV19,NA,TRBD1,TRBJ1-5,CASSPDRGIGNQPQHF,TGTGCCAGTAGTCCGGACAGGGGTATCGGCAATCAGCCCCAGCATTTT
TRBV24-1,NA,NA,TRBJ2-6,CATSGASGANVLTF,TGTGCCACCAGTGGGGCTTCTGGGGCCAACGTCCTGACTTTC
TRBV25-1,few,NA,TRBJ2-5,CASNKGGETQYF,TGTGCCAGCAATAAAGGGGGAGAGACCCAGTACTTC
TRBV5-1,NA,NA,TRBJ2-6,CASSRDGTSGANVLTF,TGCGCCAGCAGTCGGGACGGAACTTCTGGGGCCAACGTCCTGACTTTC
TRBV6-5,NA,NA,TRBJ1-1,CASTKGTNTEAFF,TGTGCCAGCACAAAAGGGACGAACACTGAAGCTTTCTTT
TRBV7-8,few,NA,TRBJ2-7,CASSSSTAYEQYF,TGTGCCAGCAGCAGCTCGACAGCCTACGAGCAGTACTTC
TRBV7-3,few,NA,TRBJ1-1,CASSLRSPVRGHRAGTEAFF,TGTGCCAGCAGCCTCCGGTCGCCAGTCCGGGGGCATAGGGCAGGCACTGAAGCTTTCTTT
TRBV6-5,many,NA,TRBJ2-3,CASSYSFGPLDTQYF,TGTGCCAGCAGTTACAGCTTTGGTCCTCTAGATACGCAGTATTTT
TRBV9,NA,NA,TRBJ1-1,CASSVATAASGGTEAFF,TGTGCCAGCAGCGTAGCTACTGCCGCTTCTGGGGGCACTGAAGCTTTCTTT
TRBV25-1,NA,TRBD2,TRBJ2-3,CARVSRGLAADTQYF,TGTGCCAGGGTATCCCGGGGACTAGCGGCAGATACGCAGTATTTT
TRBV7-2,few,TRBD1,TRBJ1-6,CASSDRENSPLHF,TGTGCCAGCAGCGACAGGGAAAATTCACCCCTCCACTTT
TRBV21-1,few,NA,TRBJ1-1,CASSGTGRGAFF,TGTGCCAGCAGTGGGACGGGGAGGGGAGCTTTCTTT
TRBV3-1,few,TRBD1,TRBJ1-1,CASRLGTGLEGTEAFF,TGTGCCAGCAGATTGGGGACAGGATTGGAGGGCACTGAAGCTTTCTTT
TRBV5-1,NA,TRBD2,TRBJ2-3,CASSSLTSGGASDTQYF,TGCGCCAGCAGCTCACTGACTAGCGGGGGGGCCTCGGATACGCAGTATTTT
TRBV7-3,few,TRBD2,TRBJ2-1,CASSFSGGVYNEQFF,TGTGCCAGCAGCTTTAGCGGGGGGGTCTACAATGAGCAGTTCTTC
TRBV6-4,NA,NA,TRBJ1-6,CASSAVGDYNSPLHF,TGTGCCAGCAGTGCTGTGGGGGACTATAATTCACCCCTCCACTTT
TRBV6-6,NA,NA,TRBJ2-6,CASSYGDFRANVLTF,TGTGCCAGCAGTTACGGTGACTTTAGGGCCAACGTCCTGACTTTC
TRBV4-2,few,TRBD2,TRBJ2-3,CASTLAGAYTDTQYF,TGTGCCAGCACATTAGCGGGTGCCTACACAGATACGCAGTATTTT
TRBV4-3,few,TRBD1,TRBJ2-1,CASSTGQGLYNEQFF,TGCGCCAGCAGCACCGGACAGGGGTTATACAATGAGCAGTTCTTC
TRBV12-3/TRBV12-4,many,NA,TRBJ1-2,CASSLQNYGYTF,TGTGCCAGCAGTTTACAAAACTATGGCTACACCTTC
TRBV7-9,few,NA,TRBJ2-1,CASSLVWGGRNEQFF,TGTGCCAGCAGCTTAGTATGGGGGGGCCGCAATGAGCAGTTCTTC
TRBV28,few,TRBD2,TRBJ2-2,CASSRGGDTGELFF,TGTGCCAGCAGTCGGGGGGGTGACACCGGGGAGCTGTTTTTT
TRBV7-3,few,NA,TRBJ1-1,CASTPRAYTEAFF,TGTGCCAGCACCCCCCGGGCATACACTGAAGCTTTCTTT
TRBV14,few,NA,TRBJ1-2,CASSHWTASNYGYTF,TGTGCCAGCAGCCACTGGACCGCTTCCAACTATGGCTACACCTTC
TRBV10-3,many,TRBD1,TRBJ2-3,CATRDRGQTDTQYF,TGTGCCACCCGGGACAGGGGGCAGACAGATACGCAGTATTTT
TRBV5-6,few,TRBD1,TRBJ1-5,CASSTQGGEQPQHF,TGTGCCAGCAGCACGCAGGGGGGGGAACAGCCCCAGCATTTT
TRBV12-3/TRBV12-4,few,NA,TRBJ2-5,CASSLTGTVSKETQYF,TGTGCCAGCAGCCTGACCGGGACGGTTTCCAAAGAGACCCAGTACTTC
TRBV5-1,few,NA,TRBJ1-5,CASSLGVAGPQPQHF,TGCGCCAGCAGCTTGGGGGTAGCGGGTCCTCAGCCCCAGCATTTT
TRBV7-8,NA,NA,TRBJ1-2,CASSTQEWSYGYTF,TGTGCCAGCAGCACACAGGAATGGAGCTATGGCTACACCTTC